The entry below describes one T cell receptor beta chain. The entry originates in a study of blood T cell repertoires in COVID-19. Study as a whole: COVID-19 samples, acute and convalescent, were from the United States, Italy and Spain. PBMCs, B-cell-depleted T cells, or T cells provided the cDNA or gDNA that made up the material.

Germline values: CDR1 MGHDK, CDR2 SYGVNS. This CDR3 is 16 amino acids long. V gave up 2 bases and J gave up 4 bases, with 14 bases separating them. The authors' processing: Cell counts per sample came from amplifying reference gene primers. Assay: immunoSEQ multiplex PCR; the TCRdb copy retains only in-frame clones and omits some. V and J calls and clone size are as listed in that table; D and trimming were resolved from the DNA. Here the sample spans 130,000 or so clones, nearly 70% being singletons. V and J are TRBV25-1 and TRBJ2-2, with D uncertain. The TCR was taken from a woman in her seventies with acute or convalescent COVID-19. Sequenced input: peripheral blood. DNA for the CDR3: TGTGCCAGCAGTGAAAAAAACGTGTTGGCCACCGGGGAGCTGTTTTTT. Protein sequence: CASSEKNVLATGELFF.